This T cell receptor (beta chain) originates from a study of T-cell reconstitution after alpha-beta-depleted transplantation in children. Whole-study findings and limits: Several patients had high TCRbeta diversity at day 60; it came from surviving recipient T cells and thymic progenitors. Hyperexpanded clones declined; after one year, newly produced T cells mostly supplied diversity. Approximately two months post-transplant, alpha-beta T cells reportedly originated from several hundred expanded graft clones.

At least ten counts were recorded for this clonotype. The antigen remains unidentified. During its preparation, the TCRbeta library received unique molecular identifiers. TCRdb processed the PCR reads anew with MiXCR; each CDR3 protein has one entry. The sample has approximately 130,000 distinct CDR3 sequences; around a tenth are singletons. The source was PBMCs, mostly from graft donor cells, collected 180 days after TCRalphabeta/CD19-depleted stem cell transplant. The clonotype was recovered from a girl under two years old who had a stem cell transplant for combined immunodeficiency, so the T cells may come from the graft donor.

CDR3: CSASTGGLGYEQYF. The CDR3 DNA reads as TGCAGTGCCTCGACGGGAGGGCTGGGCTACGAGCAGTACTTC. This chain joins TRBV20-1 and TRBJ2-7; 8 bases fit TRBD2. The germline CDR1 and CDR2 sequences are DFQATT and SNEGSKA (reference sequence). The CDR3 totals 14 residues. V lost 6 bases to trimming and J lost 3 bases; unmatched junction nucleotides: 10.